One sample yielded the 17 T cell receptor beta chains listed below, sequenced in a study of cytomegalovirus exposure and HLA in healthy donors. The PCR had 60 Vbeta and 13 Jbeta primers. Repertoires were generated with immunoSEQ multiplex PCR, while TCRdb's copy carries only in-frame clones and drops some. Among approximately 100,000 clones listed, 65% to 75% were seen once. Source material: PBMCs. The receptor source for this set is a man aged 40-50 years in good health and CMV-seropositive.

The chain is built from TRBV4-1 and TRBJ2-1, with TRBD2 matching over 7 bases. In germline, CDR1 is MGHRA, CDR2 YSYEKL. V was pared by 4 bases and J by 8 bases, with 8 bases of the junction left unmatched. The CDR3 sequence is 14 residues long. CDR3 amino acids: CASSPRLAIDEQFF. CDR3 coding DNA: TGCGCCAGCAGCCCTCGACTAGCTATCGATGAGCAGTTCTTC.

The V gene is TRBV7-9, the J gene TRBJ1-4; 7 bases are shared with TRBD1. The V segment lost 3 bases and the J segment 4 bases; nucleotides outside the gene matches: 5. This CDR3 has 15 amino acids. CDR1 and CDR2 (germline): SEHNR, FQNEAQ (reference sequence). The CDR3, as DNA: TGTGCCAGCAGCTTGAACCGGGACAGTAATGAAAAACTGTTTTTT. It encodes CASSLNRDSNEKLFF.

V is TRBV30 and J is TRBJ2-1; no definite D call. V was clipped by 3 bases and J by 10 bases, with 10 bases between them. This CDR3 contains 11 residues. The germline V gene encodes CDR1 GTSNPN and CDR2 SVGIG (reference sequence). CDR3 DNA sequence: TGTGCCTGGAGCCTCAACCTAGAGCAGTTCTTC. Amino acid sequence: CAWSLNLEQFF.

The chain uses TRBV6-5 and TRBJ2-3, with 10 nucleotides matching TRBD2. This CDR3 is 14 amino acids long. Looked up from germline, CDR1 is MNHEY and CDR2 is SVGAGI. V lost 4 bases and J lost 7; bases outside the gene matches: 5. CDR3 loop: CASSFTGLANTQYF. In DNA form, the CDR3 reads TGTGCCAGCAGTTTTACGGGACTAGCGAATACGCAGTATTTT.

V is TRBV10-3 and J is TRBJ1-5, with D perhaps TRBD1 (6 bases). CDR3 length equals 14 residues. Trimming pared 7 bases from V and 0 bases from J, leaving 10 bases between. CDR1 and CDR2 from the germline V gene are ENHRY and SYGVKD. The CDR3 sequence: CAIKDSYSNQPQHF. The CDR3 nucleotides read TGTGCCATCAAGGACAGCTATAGCAATCAGCCCCAGCATTTT.

This clone was seen only once. This sequence joins TRBV2 and TRBJ2-1, with D maybe TRBD2 (6 bases). The CDR3 is made up of 18 amino acids. V gave up 0 bases and J gave up 1 base, with 16 bases separating them. Germline V gene sequence: CDR1 SNHLY, CDR2 FYNNEI. In nucleotides, the CDR3 is TGTGCCAGCAGTGAAGCGCTTCTAGCGCCGATTTCCTACAATGAGCAGTTCTTC. Translating gives CASSEALLAPISYNEQFF. Combining the CDR3 with reference TRBV2 and TRBJ2-1 gives the whole variable domain EPEVTQTPSHQVTQMGQEVILRCVPISNHLYFYWYRQILGQKVEFLVSFYNNEISEKSEIFDDQFSVERPDGSNFTLKIRSTKLEDSAMYFCASSEALLAPISYNEQFFGPGTRLTVL.

The chain couples TRBV7-3 to TRBJ2-1; tentatively, D is TRBD1 (6 bases). CDR1 is SGHTA and CDR2 is FQGTGA in the germline V gene. Trimming took 5 bases from V and 8 from J, leaving 19 bases between them. There are 15 residues in the CDR3. As DNA, the CDR3 is TGTGCCAGCAGCCCCTCTAGGGGGACGGACTATGAGCAGTTCTTC. Translated: CASSPSRGTDYEQFF.

Only a few counts were recorded for this clone. This rearrangement joins TRBV6-1 to TRBJ1-2; TRBD1 might be the D (5 bases). CDR1 MNHNS and CDR2 SASEGT come from the germline V gene. Trimming shortened V by 1 base and J by 10 bases, and 10 bases separated the two germline ends. The CDR3 totals 12 residues. The CDR3 loop is CASSEGQTDYTF. The CDR3 region has the DNA TGTGCCAGCAGTGAAGGACAGACAGACTACACCTTC.

This clone turned up a few times. This chain connects TRBV6-5 to TRBJ2-7, with 11 positions matching TRBD2. With 2 bases clipped from V and 2 bases from J, the junction kept 5 bases outside the gene matches. The CDR3 is made up of 16 amino acids. Germline CDR1 MNHEY, CDR2 SVGAGI. This CDR3 reads CASSYRGTSGAYEQYF. Here the CDR3 DNA reads TGTGCCAGCAGTTACCGCGGGACTAGCGGCGCCTACGAGCAGTACTTC.

The chain carries TRBV14 and TRBJ1-3, with a tentative D call TRBD1 (6 bases). The V gene's germline CDR1 is SGHDN and CDR2 FVKESK. Trimming shortened V by 2 bases and J by 4 bases, and 9 bases separated the two germline ends. This CDR3 has 14 residues. This CDR3 reads CASSQSGQGNTIYF. Here the CDR3 DNA reads TGTGCCAGCAGCCAATCTGGACAGGGAAACACCATATATTTT.

This clone was counted a few times. One end of the junction is discordant with germline, which a read error may explain. The CDR3 region is CASSLDRGITTGELFF. The CDR3 nucleotides are TGTGCCAGCAGTTTGGACAGGGGGATAACCACCGGGGAGCTGTTTTTT. The chain joins TRBV5-6 to TRBJ2-2, with 10 positions matching TRBD1. The CDR3 covers 16 residues. CDR1 and CDR2 (germline): SGHDT, YYEEEE.

This chain connects TRBV10-3 to TRBJ1-5, with D tentatively TRBD1 (5 bases). CDR1 is ENHRY, CDR2 SYGVKD, per germline. There are 16 residues in the CDR3. V was trimmed by 0 bases and J by 2 bases, leaving 11 bases between them. CDR3 protein: CAISESGGRGNQPQHF. In nucleotides, the CDR3 is TGTGCCATCAGTGAGTCCGGGGGACGAGGCAATCAGCCCCAGCATTTT.

Comments on this clone: Other nucleotide sequences in the sample specify the same CDR3. The rearrangement links TRBV9 to TRBJ2-3, with 8 nucleotides matching TRBD2. V lost 3 bases, J lost 3 bases, and 3 bases stayed unmatched. There are 14 residues in the CDR3. Germline CDR1 is SGDLS and CDR2 is YYNGEE. CDR3 nucleotide sequence: TGTGCCAGCAGCGGAGGGACTAGGACAGATACGCAGTATTTT. Its protein product is CASSGGTRTDTQYF. The entire variable domain, with the rest obtained from reference TRBV9 and TRBJ2-3, is as follows: DSGVTQTPKHLITATGQRVTLRCSPRSGDLSVYWYQQSLDQGLQFLIQYYNGEERAKGNILERFSAQQFPDLHSELNLSSLELGDSALYFCASSGGTRTDTQYFGPGTRLTVL.

V usage is TRBV9 and J usage is TRBJ1-1; D possibly corresponds to TRBD1 (6 bases). The CDR3 contains 14 residues. V shed 3 bases and J shed 1 base, with 10 bases lying between them. Germline V gives CDR1 SGDLS, CDR2 YYNGEE. The CDR3 nucleotides read TGTGCCAGCAGCGCCGGGACATCGAACACTGAAGCTTTCTTT. This translates into CASSAGTSNTEAFF.

This clone was recorded once. V usage is TRBV30 and J usage is TRBJ1-1; 12 bases map to TRBD1. The CDR3 contains 14 residues. The germline V gene has CDR1 GTSNPN and CDR2 SVGIG (reference sequence). V was pared by 2 bases and J by 4 bases, with 2 bases of the junction left unmatched. CDR3 nucleotides: TGTGCCTGGAGTCCGGGACAGGGGGCCACTGAAGCTTTCTTT. As protein: CAWSPGQGATEAFF.

The chain links TRBV7-2 to TRBJ2-1; D possibly corresponds to TRBD1 (6 bases). Trimming took off 2 bases at V and 8 bases at J, with 10 bases between the two ends. CDR3 length equals 13 residues. Germline CDR1 reads SGHTA; CDR2 reads FQGNSA. Here the CDR3 reads CASSLTGKDEQFF. The CDR3 DNA follows: TGTGCCAGCAGCTTAACAGGGAAAGATGAGCAGTTCTTC.

The rearrangement links TRBV10-3 to TRBJ2-7; TRBD1 aligns across 10 bases. Looked up from germline, CDR1 is ENHRY and CDR2 is SYGVKD. This CDR3 comprises 15 residues. V was pared by 4 bases and J by 5 bases, with 8 bases of the junction left unmatched. The CDR3 coding sequence is TGTGCCATCAGTGGGACAGGGGGGTTTCCCCACGAGCAGTACGTC. Translated, it gives CAISGTGGFPHEQYV.